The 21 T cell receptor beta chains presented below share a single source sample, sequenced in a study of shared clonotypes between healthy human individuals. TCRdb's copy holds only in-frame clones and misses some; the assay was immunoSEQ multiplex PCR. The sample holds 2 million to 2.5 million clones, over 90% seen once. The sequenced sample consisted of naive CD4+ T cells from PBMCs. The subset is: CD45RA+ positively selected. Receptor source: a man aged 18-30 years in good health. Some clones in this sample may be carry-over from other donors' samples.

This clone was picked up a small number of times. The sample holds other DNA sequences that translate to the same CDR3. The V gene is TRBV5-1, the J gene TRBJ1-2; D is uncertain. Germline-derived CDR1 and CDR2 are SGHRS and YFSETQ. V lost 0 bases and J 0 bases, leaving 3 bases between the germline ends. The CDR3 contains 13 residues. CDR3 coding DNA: TGCGCCAGCAGCTTGGGGGCTAACTATGGCTACACCTTC. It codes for CASSLGANYGYTF.

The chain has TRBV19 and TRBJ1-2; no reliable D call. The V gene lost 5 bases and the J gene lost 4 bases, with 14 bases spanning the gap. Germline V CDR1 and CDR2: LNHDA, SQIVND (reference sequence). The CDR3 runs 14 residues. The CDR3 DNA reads TGTGCCAGTAGTTCTTACAGCGAACGCTATGGCTACACCTTC. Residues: CASSSYSERYGYTF.

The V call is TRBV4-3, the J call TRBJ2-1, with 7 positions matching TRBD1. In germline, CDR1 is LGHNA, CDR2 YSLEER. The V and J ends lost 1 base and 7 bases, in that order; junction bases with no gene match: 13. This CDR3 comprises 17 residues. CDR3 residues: CASSQVKGGHMRNEQFF. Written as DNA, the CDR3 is TGCGCCAGCAGCCAAGTCAAAGGGGGCCATATGCGAAATGAGCAGTTCTTC.

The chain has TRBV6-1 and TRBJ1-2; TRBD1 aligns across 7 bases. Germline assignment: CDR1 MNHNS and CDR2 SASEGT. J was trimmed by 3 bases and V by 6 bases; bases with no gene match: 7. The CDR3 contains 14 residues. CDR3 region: CASRVPGQHYGYTF. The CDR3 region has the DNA TGTGCCAGCAGAGTCCCGGGACAGCACTATGGCTACACCTTC.

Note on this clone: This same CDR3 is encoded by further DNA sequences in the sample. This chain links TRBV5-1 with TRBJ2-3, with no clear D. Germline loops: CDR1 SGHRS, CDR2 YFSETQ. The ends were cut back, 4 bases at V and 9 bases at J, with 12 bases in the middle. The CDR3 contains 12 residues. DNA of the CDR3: TGCGCCAGCAGCCTAAACACCGACACGCAGTATTTT. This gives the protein CASSLNTDTQYF.

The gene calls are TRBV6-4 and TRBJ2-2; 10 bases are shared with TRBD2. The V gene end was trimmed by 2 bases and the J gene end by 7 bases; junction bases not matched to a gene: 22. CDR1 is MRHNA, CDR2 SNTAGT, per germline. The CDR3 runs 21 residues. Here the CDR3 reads CASSDATSRSASGSRGGELFF. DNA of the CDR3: TGTGCCAGCAGTGACGCCACCTCCCGCTCGGCTAGCGGGAGTAGGGGCGGGGAGCTGTTTTTT.

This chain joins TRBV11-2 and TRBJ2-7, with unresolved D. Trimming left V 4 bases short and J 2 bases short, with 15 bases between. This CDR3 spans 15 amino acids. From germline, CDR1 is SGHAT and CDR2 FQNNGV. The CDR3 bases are TGTGCCAGCAGCTCGCAACCGGGTCAAACCTACGAGCAGTACTTC. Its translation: CASSSQPGQTYEQYF.

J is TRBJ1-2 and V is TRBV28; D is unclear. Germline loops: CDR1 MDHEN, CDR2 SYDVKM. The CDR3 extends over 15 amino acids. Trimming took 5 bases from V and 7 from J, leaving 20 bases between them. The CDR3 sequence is CASSPPQGPTRGYTF. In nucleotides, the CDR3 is TGTGCCAGCAGTCCGCCCCAAGGACCTACTCGTGGCTACACCTTC.

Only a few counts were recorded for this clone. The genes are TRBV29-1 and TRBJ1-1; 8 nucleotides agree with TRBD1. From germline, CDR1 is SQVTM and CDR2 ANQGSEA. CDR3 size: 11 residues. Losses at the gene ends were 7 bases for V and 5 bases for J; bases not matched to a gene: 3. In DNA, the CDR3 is TGCAGCGGTCACAGGGGGACTGAAGCTTTCTTT. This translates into CSGHRGTEAFF. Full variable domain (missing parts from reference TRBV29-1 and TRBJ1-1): SAVISQKPSRDICQRGTSLTIQCQVDSQVTMMFWYRQQPGQSLTLIATANQGSEATYESGFVIDKFPISRPNLTFSTLTVSNMSPEDSSIYLCSGHRGTEAFFGQGTRLTVV.

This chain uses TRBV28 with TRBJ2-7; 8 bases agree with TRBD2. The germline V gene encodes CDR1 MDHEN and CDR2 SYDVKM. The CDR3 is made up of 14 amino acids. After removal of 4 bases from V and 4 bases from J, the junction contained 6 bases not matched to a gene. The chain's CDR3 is CASSSGTRIYEQYF. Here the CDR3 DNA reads TGTGCCAGCAGTTCCGGGACTAGAATTTACGAGCAGTACTTC.

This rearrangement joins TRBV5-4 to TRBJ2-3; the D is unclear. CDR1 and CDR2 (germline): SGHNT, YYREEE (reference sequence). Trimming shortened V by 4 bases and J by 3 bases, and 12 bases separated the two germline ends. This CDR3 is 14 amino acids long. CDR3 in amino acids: CASSAQWDTDTQYF. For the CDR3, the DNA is TGTGCCAGCAGCGCACAGTGGGATACAGATACGCAGTATTTT.

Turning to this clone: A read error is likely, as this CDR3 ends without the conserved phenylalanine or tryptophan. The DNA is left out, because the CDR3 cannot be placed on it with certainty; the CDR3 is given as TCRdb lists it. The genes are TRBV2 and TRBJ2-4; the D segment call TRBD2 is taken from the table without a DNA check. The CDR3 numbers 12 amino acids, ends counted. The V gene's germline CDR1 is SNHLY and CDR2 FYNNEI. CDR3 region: CASSEYGTPVMT.

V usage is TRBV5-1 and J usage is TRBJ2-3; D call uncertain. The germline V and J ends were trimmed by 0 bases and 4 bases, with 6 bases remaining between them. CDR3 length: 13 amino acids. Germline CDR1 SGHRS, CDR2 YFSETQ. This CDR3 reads CASSLEQADTQYF. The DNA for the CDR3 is TGCGCCAGCAGCTTGGAGCAGGCAGATACGCAGTATTTT.

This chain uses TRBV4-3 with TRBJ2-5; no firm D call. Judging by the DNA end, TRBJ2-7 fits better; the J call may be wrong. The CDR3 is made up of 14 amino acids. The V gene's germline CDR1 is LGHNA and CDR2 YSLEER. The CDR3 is CASSQDHKGDEQYF. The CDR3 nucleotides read TGCGCCAGCAGCCAAGATCATAAGGGTGACGAGCAGTACTTC.

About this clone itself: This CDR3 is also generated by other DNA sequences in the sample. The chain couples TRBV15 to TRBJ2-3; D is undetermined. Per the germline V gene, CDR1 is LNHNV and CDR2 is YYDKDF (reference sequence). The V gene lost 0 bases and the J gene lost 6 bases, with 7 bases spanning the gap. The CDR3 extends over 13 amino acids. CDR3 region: CATSRDLRDTQYF. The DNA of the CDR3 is TGTGCCACCAGCAGAGATTTGAGGGATACGCAGTATTTT. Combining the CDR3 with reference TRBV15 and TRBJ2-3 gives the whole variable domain DAMVIQNPRYQVTQFGKPVTLSCSQTLNHNVMYWYQQKSSQAPKLLFHYYDKDFNNEADTPDNFQSRRPNTSFCFLDIRSPGLGDTAMYLCATSRDLRDTQYFGPGTRLTVL.

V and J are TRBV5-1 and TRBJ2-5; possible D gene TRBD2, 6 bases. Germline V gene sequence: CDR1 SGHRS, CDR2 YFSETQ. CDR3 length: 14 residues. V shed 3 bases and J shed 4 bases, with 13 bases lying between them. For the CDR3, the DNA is TGCGCCAGCAGCTCGGTCATGGAGGGAGAGACCCAGTACTTC. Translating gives CASSSVMEGETQYF.

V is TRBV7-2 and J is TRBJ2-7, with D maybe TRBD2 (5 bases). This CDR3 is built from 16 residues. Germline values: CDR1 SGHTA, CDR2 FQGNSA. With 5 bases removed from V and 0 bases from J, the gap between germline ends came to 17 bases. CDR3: CASSPGVGFRSYEQYF. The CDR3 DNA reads TGTGCCAGCAGCCCCGGGGTAGGGTTCCGCTCCTACGAGCAGTACTTC.

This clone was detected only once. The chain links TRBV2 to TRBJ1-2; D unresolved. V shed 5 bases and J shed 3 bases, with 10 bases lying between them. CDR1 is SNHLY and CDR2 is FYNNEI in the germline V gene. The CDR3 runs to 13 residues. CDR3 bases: TGTGCCAGCAGTCCAGATACATACTATGGCTACACCTTC. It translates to CASSPDTYYGYTF.

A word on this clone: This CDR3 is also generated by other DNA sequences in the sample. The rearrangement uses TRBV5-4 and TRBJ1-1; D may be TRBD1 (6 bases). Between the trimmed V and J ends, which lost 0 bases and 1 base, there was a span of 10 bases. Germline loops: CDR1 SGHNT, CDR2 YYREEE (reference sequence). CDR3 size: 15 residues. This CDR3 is CASSLEGTKNTEAFF. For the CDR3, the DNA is TGTGCCAGCAGCTTGGAGGGGACAAAGAACACTGAAGCTTTCTTT.

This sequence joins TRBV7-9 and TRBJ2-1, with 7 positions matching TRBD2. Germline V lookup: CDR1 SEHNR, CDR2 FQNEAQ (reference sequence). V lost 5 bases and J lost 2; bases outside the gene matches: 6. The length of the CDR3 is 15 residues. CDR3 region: CASSPVAGTYNEQFF. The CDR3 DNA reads TGTGCCAGCAGCCCAGTAGCGGGCACCTACAATGAGCAGTTCTTC.

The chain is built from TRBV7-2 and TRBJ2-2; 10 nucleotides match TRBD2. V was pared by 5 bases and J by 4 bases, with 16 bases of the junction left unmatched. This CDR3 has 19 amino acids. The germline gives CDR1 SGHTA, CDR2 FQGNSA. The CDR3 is CASSPRPPSGSFGTGELFF. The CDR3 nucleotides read TGTGCCAGCAGCCCCAGACCGCCTAGCGGGAGTTTTGGCACCGGGGAGCTGTTTTTT.